This T cell receptor (beta chain) was recovered during a study of blood T cells in healthy people across ages. For the second PCR, which ran for 7 to 11 cycles, a sample-barcoded 5' primer and a J-beta primer mix were used. TCRdb passed the 5' RACE reads through MiXCR, listing each CDR3 protein once. Of fewer than 1,000,000 distinct CDR3 sequences listed, 46% are singletons. CDR3 length: 15 residues. Trimming removed 6 bases at V and 4 bases at J, with 20 bases between. Per germline, CDR1 SQVTM and CDR2 ANQGSEA. Sequencing was carried out using blood. This chain connects TRBV29-1 to TRBJ2-3, with a weak D call TRBD1 (7 bases). This TCR came from a man older than 75 in good health. The CDR3 region is CSVESRGAMADTQYF. The CDR3 nucleotides are TGCAGCGTGGAAAGCAGGGGGGCGATGGCAGATACGCAGTATTTT.